Listed below are T cell receptor beta chains from one sample, sequenced in a study of OX40 agonist ivuxolimab in advanced cancers. Data came from immunoSEQ multiplex PCR; TCRdb stores just in-frame clones and leaves some out. The table shows about 75,000 clones, with 80% to 90% occurring only once. The material was CD4+ or CD8+ T cells sorted from blood, obtained in a trial of the OX40 agonist ivuxolimab. The receptor source for this set is an adult with an advanced solid tumor such as melanoma, head and neck, liver or kidney cancer. CDR3s include the opening cysteine and the closing phenylalanine or tryptophan. A D gene is named only where the DNA matches it firmly. Some rows mark clone size as missing; the rest say once, few, many or name a class of expanded clone.

. | TRBJ2-2 | . | TRBV9 | CASSAGPTNTGELFF | TGTGCCAGCAGCGCAGGGCCTACCAACACCGGGGAGCTGTTTTTT
few | TRBJ2-7 | TRBD1 | TRBV2 | CASKDRVTDEQYF | TGTGCCAGCAAGGACAGGGTAACGGACGAGCAGTACTTC
. | TRBJ2-1 | TRBD2 | TRBV5-4 | CASSLRASGRSYNEQFF | TGTGCCAGCAGCTTGCGGGCTAGCGGGAGATCCTACAATGAGCAGTTCTTC
. | TRBJ2-2 | . | TRBV5-8 | CASSLAGLGWRYNVGELFF | TGTGCCAGCAGCTTGGCGGGTCTAGGATGGAGGTACAATGTCGGGGAGCTGTTTTTT
. | TRBJ2-2 | . | TRBV18 | CASSREGELFF | TGTGCCAGCTCACGAGAAGGGGAGCTGTTTTTT
few | TRBJ2-3 | . | TRBV11-3 | CASSLSKTGYTQYF | TGTGCCAGCAGCTTATCTAAAACGGGGTATACGCAGTATTTT
. | TRBJ2-5 | . | TRBV15 | CATSREGPETQYF | TGTGCCACCAGCAGAGAGGGCCCCGAGACCCAGTACTTC
. | TRBJ1-2 | . | TRBV6-1 | CASSATGNRYGYTF | TGTGCCAGCAGTGCCACTGGAAATCGCTATGGCTACACCTTC
. | TRBJ1-5 | . | TRBV27 | CASSLSPAISLYQPQHF | TGTGCCAGCAGTTTAAGCCCCGCAATTTCCCTCTATCAGCCCCAGCATTTT
. | TRBJ2-5 | . | TRBV9 | CASSVAGVIETQYF | TGTGCCAGCAGCGTAGCGGGAGTGATAGAGACCCAGTACTTC
. | TRBJ1-5 | TRBD1 | TRBV2 | CASKTGQGSNQPQHF | TGTGCCAGTAAAACCGGACAGGGAAGCAATCAGCCCCAGCATTTT
. | TRBJ1-2 | . | TRBV7-2 | CASSLFGLYGYTF | TGTGCCAGCAGCCTATTTGGCCTCTATGGCTACACCTTC
. | TRBJ2-1 | TRBD2 | TRBV6-5 | CASSLIAGGGEQFF | TGTGCCAGCAGTTTAATAGCGGGAGGGGGTGAGCAGTTCTTC
. | TRBJ2-7 | TRBD1 | TRBV5-6 | CASSPGTGVRTEQYF | TGTGCCAGCAGCCCAGGGACAGGGGTGAGGACCGAGCAGTACTTC
. | TRBJ2-1 | TRBD2 | TRBV7-2 | CASSLRAGGYNEQFF | TGTGCCAGCAGCTTACGAGCGGGAGGATACAATGAGCAGTTCTTC
. | TRBJ2-3 | . | TRBV5-1 | CASSNPSTDTQYF | TGCGCCAGCAGCAACCCCAGCACAGATACGCAGTATTTT
. | TRBJ1-3 | . | TRBV5-1 | CASSLDPPDSPGNTIYF | TGCGCCAGCAGCTTGGATCCCCCTGACAGCCCTGGAAACACCATATATTTT
. | TRBJ2-3 | . | TRBV13 | CASSPGSTDTQYF | TGTGCCAGCAGCCCCGGGTCGACAGATACGCAGTATTTT
once | TRBJ2-2 | . | TRBV14 | CASSQIGTGELFF | TGTGCCAGCAGCCAAATTGGAACCGGGGAGCTGTTTTTT
. | TRBJ2-4 | . | TRBV6-5 | CASSWGAKNIQYF | TGTGCCAGCAGCTGGGGAGCCAAAAACATTCAGTACTTC
. | TRBJ2-1 | . | TRBV7-9 | CASSLDLRAGRDDEQFF | TGTGCCAGCAGCTTAGACCTCCGCGCGGGACGGGACGATGAGCAGTTCTTC
. | TRBJ2-1 | TRBD2 | TRBV6-1 | CASSVSGAHYNEQFF | TGTGCCAGCAGCGTTAGCGGGGCTCACTACAATGAGCAGTTCTTC
few | TRBJ1-4 | TRBD1 | TRBV28 | CASSFISGGGTNEKLFF | TGTGCCAGCAGTTTTATATCAGGGGGCGGAACTAATGAAAAACTGTTTTTT
once | TRBJ2-1 | . | TRBV28 | CASSFPGASSYNEQFF | TGTGCCAGCAGTTTCCCCGGGGCAAGCTCCTACAATGAGCAGTTCTTC
. | TRBJ2-1 | . | TRBV28 | CASSFDSEYNEQFF | TGTGCCAGCAGTTTCGACAGCGAATACAATGAGCAGTTCTTC